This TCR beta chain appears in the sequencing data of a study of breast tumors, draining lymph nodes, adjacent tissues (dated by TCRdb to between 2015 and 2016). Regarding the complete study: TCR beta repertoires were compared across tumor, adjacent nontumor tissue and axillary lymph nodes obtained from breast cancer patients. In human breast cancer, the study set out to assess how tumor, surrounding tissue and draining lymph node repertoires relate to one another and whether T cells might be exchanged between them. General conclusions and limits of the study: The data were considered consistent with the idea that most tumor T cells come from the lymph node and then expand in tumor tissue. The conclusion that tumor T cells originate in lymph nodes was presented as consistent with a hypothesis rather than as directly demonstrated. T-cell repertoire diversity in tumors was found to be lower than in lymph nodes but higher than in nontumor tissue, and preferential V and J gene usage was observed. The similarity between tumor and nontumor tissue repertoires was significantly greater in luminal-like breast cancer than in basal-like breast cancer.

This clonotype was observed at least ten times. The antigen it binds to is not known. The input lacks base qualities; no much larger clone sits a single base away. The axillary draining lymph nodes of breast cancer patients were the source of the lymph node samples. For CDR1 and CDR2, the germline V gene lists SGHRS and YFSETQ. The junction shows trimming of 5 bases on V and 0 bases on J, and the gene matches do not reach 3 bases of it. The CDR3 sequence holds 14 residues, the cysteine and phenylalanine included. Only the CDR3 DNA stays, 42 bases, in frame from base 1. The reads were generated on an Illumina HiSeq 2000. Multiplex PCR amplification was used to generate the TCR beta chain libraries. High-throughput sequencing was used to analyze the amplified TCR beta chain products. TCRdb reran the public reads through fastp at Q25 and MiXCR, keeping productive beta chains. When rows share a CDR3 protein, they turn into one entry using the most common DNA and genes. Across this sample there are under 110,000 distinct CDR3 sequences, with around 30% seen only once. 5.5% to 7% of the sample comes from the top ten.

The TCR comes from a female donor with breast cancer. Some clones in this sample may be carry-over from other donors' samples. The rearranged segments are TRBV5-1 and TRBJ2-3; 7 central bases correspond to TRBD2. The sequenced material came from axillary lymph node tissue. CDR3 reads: CASSAGVSTDTQYF. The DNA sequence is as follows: TGCGCCAGCAGTGCGGGAGTTAGCACAGATACGCAGTATTTT. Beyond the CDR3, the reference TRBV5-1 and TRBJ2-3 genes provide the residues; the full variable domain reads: KAGVTQTPRYLIKTRGQQVTLSCSPISGHRSVSWYQQTPGQGLQFLFEYFSETQRNKGNFPGRFSGRQFSNSRSEMNVSTLELGDSALYLCASSAGVSTDTQYFGPGTRLTVL.